The 9 T cell receptor beta chains below all came from one sample that was sequenced in a study of cytomegalovirus exposure and HLA in healthy donors. Assay used: immunoSEQ multiplex PCR; TCRdb lists only in-frame clones, some missing. Seen here are roughly 100,000 clones, around 85% observed once, and the top ten hold 20%. Material: PBMCs. The source is a young man in good health and CMV-seropositive.

This chain joins TRBV5-4 and TRBJ2-3; TRBD1 aligns across 9 bases. V was clipped by 4 bases and J by 3 bases; unmatched bases: 9. Germline CDR1 SGHNT, CDR2 YYREEE (reference sequence). This CDR3 is 16 amino acids long. CDR3 in amino acids: CASSIRDREGTDTQYF. The DNA of the CDR3 is TGTGCCAGCAGCATCAGGGACAGGGAAGGAACAGATACGCAGTATTTT. Complete variable domain (other parts from reference TRBV5-4 and TRBJ2-3): ETGVTQSPTHLIKTRGQQVTLRCSSQSGHNTVSWYQQALGQGPQFIFQYYREEENGRGNFPPRFSGLQFPNYSSELNVNALELDDSALYLCASSIRDREGTDTQYFGPGTRLTVL.

This clone came up once. The chain has TRBV29-1 and TRBJ2-1, with D possibly TRBD1 on 5 matching bases. In germline, CDR1 is SQVTM, CDR2 ANQGSEA. The germline V and J ends were trimmed by 4 bases and 0 bases, with 16 bases remaining between them. The CDR3 covers 16 residues. CDR3 sequence: CSVGGMGDSSYNEQFF. The CDR3 nucleotides are TGCAGCGTTGGTGGAATGGGCGACAGCTCCTACAATGAGCAGTTCTTC.

This clone was seen just once. V gene TRBV5-4 combines with J gene TRBJ2-1; 8 bases match TRBD2. J was trimmed by 4 bases and V by 4 bases; bases with no gene match: 7. The germline V gene has CDR1 SGHNT and CDR2 YYREEE (reference sequence). This CDR3 has 15 amino acids. The chain's CDR3 is CASSPQVAGYNEQFF. The CDR3 coding sequence is TGTGCCAGCAGCCCGCAAGTAGCGGGGTACAATGAGCAGTTCTTC. Variable domain in full (rest from reference TRBV5-4 and TRBJ2-1): ETGVTQSPTHLIKTRGQQVTLRCSSQSGHNTVSWYQQALGQGPQFIFQYYREEENGRGNFPPRFSGLQFPNYSSELNVNALELDDSALYLCASSPQVAGYNEQFFGPGTRLTVL.

This clone was counted a single time. The genes are TRBV29-1 and TRBJ1-4, with no clear D. Looked up from germline, CDR1 is SQVTM and CDR2 is ANQGSEA. Trimming cost V 4 bases and J 4 bases, with 19 bases left between them. The CDR3 loop spans 16 amino acids. The CDR3 DNA follows: TGCAGCGTTGTTTTGGTTACGGGCGGGGTTAATGAAAAACTGTTTTTT. Translating gives CSVVLVTGGVNEKLFF.

Only a few counts were recorded for this clone. V gene TRBV10-2 combines with J gene TRBJ2-2, with D possibly TRBD2 on 5 matching bases. Trimming cost V 4 bases and J 5 bases, with 8 bases left between them. Per the germline V gene, CDR1 is WSHSY and CDR2 is SAAADI. This CDR3 contains 13 residues. The CDR3 spells CASSVRGTGELFF. DNA for the CDR3: TGCGCCAGCAGTGTCCGCGGGACCGGGGAGCTGTTTTTT.

A word on this clone: The sample has other DNA sequences that encode this CDR3 too. This chain connects TRBV27 to TRBJ2-7; 9 nucleotides line up with TRBD1. V lost 4 bases and J lost 2; bases outside the gene matches: 6. This CDR3 region has 15 residues. Per the germline V gene, CDR1 is MNHEY and CDR2 is SMNVEV (reference sequence). The CDR3 protein is CASSSGTGITYEQYF. The CDR3 DNA sequence: TGTGCCAGCAGTTCCGGGACAGGGATAACCTACGAGCAGTACTTC.

The rearrangement uses TRBV7-3 and TRBJ2-1; D is possibly TRBD2 (7 bases). Per germline, CDR1 SGHTA and CDR2 FQGTGA. V lost 5 bases and J lost 8, with 16 bases in between. CDR3 size: 14 residues. The CDR3 region has the DNA TGTGCCAGCAGCAAATTGGGGGGGCAGGATGAGCAGTTCTTC. Protein: CASSKLGGQDEQFF.

Here the CDR3 reads CASSPQTAGDSENTGELFF. Written as DNA, the CDR3 is TGTGCCAGCTCTCCCCAAACCGCCGGGGACAGCGAGAACACCGGGGAGCTGTTTTTT. This chain joins TRBV18 and TRBJ2-2; 7 bases line up with TRBD1. The CDR3 extends over 19 amino acids. Germline values: CDR1 KGHSH, CDR2 LQKENI. V lost 6 bases and J lost 1; bases outside the gene matches: 17.

The CDR3 region is CASSLGEGSPYEQYF. CDR3 in DNA: TGTGCCAGCAGCTTAGGTGAAGGGAGTCCCTACGAGCAGTACTTC. The chain combines TRBV5-4 with TRBJ2-7; a weak D match, TRBD2 (5 bases). Germline CDR1 is SGHNT and CDR2 is YYREEE (reference sequence). The CDR3 totals 15 residues. V gave up 2 bases and J gave up 2 bases, with 14 bases separating them.